This passage covers 20 T cell receptor beta chains from one sample sequenced in a study of radiation and T cells in renal cell carcinoma (dated by TCRdb to 2020 to 2021). The library was built by means of the immunoSEQ multiplex PCR assay. TCRdb re-hosts the immuneACCESS table, in-frame sequences only. Its copies lack some clones; in the studies checked, an unresolved V gene accounts for under half of them, and the cause for the rest is not known. This sample gives roughly 28,000 clones in total; over 70% of them show up just once. Clones ranked in the top ten supply under 40% of the sample. The time point label, as the study defines it: blood 2 weeks post-SBRT. The treatment or condition label, read with the paper, signifies: 15 Gy SBRT to primary tumor, nephrectomy 4 weeks later. The sample consisted of blood, taken from a patient whose treatment included radiotherapy and nephrectomy. The receptors originated from a man aged 55 to 70 with renal cell carcinoma.

This chain links TRBV7-8 with TRBJ1-4, with D hard to call. Germline CDR1 and CDR2: SGHVS and FQNEAQ. V gave up 1 base and J gave up 8 bases, with 11 bases separating them. CDR3 size: 14 residues. The DNA of the CDR3 is TGTGCCAGCAGCTTAGACCGGGGTTGGGAAAAACTGTTTTTT. It yields the protein CASSLDRGWEKLFF.

J is TRBJ2-7 and V is TRBV5-1, with 7 positions matching TRBD1. This CDR3 spans 14 amino acids. Germline assignment: CDR1 SGHRS and CDR2 YFSETQ. With V trimmed by 0 bases and J by 3 bases, 3 bases remained unmatched. CDR3 region: CASSLGSGGYEQYF. Here the CDR3 DNA reads TGCGCCAGCAGCTTGGGATCAGGGGGCTACGAGCAGTACTTC.

For this clone: A read error is possible here, since a much larger clone lies one base away. Other DNA sequences in the sample encode the same CDR3. The chain combines TRBV7-9 with TRBJ1-1; D ambiguous. Germline V gene lookup returns CDR1 SEHNR and CDR2 FQNEAQ (reference sequence). There are 14 residues in the CDR3. The CDR3 loop is CASSLVPTNVEAFF. The CDR3 nucleotides read TGCGCCAGCAGCTTAGTTCCCACGAACGTTGAAGCTTTCTTT.

The rearrangement joins TRBV29-1 to TRBJ2-3; possible D gene TRBD2, 7 bases. CDR3 size: 16 residues. The V gene's germline CDR1 is SQVTM and CDR2 ANQGSEA. The V gene lost 6 bases and the J gene lost 1 base, with 20 bases spanning the gap. CDR3 region: CSVAGAPRGGTDTQYF. The DNA for the CDR3 is TGCAGCGTCGCGGGGGCACCTAGGGGGGGCACAGATACGCAGTATTTT.

The chain has TRBV30 and TRBJ2-3; D perhaps matches TRBD1 (6 bases). Germline CDR1 and CDR2: GTSNPN and SVGIG (reference sequence). The CDR3 extends over 15 amino acids. Trimming took off 2 bases at V and 0 bases at J, with 12 bases between the two ends. The chain's CDR3 is CAWSRGTISTDTQYF. In DNA, the CDR3 is TGTGCCTGGAGTAGGGGGACCATAAGCACAGATACGCAGTATTTT.

In this sample, this clone turned up once. The chain joins TRBV13 to TRBJ2-5, with D perhaps matching TRBD2 (6 bases). The germline V gene has CDR1 PRHDT and CDR2 FYEKMQ (reference sequence). This CDR3 has 13 residues. V shed 3 bases and J shed 5 bases, with 10 bases lying between them. The CDR3 nucleotides are TGTGCCAGCAGCTTGGAGGGGTGGGAGACCCAGTACTTC. As protein: CASSLEGWETQYF.

This rearrangement joins TRBV5-4 to TRBJ2-7; no definite D call. This CDR3 is 13 amino acids long. The V end was cut by 3 bases, the J end by 0 bases, with 7 bases between. Germline assignment: CDR1 SGHNT and CDR2 YYREEE (reference sequence). The CDR3 loop is CASSSHNSYEQYF. The CDR3 DNA is TGTGCCAGCAGCTCCCATAACTCCTACGAGCAGTACTTC. Looking up the rest from reference TRBV5-4 and TRBJ2-7 gives the full variable domain: ETGVTQSPTHLIKTRGQQVTLRCSSQSGHNTVSWYQQALGQGPQFIFQYYREEENGRGNFPPRFSGLQFPNYSSELNVNALELDDSALYLCASSSHNSYEQYFGPGTRLTVT.

In this sample, this clone turned up once. DNA of the CDR3: TGTGCCAGCAGCCCTAGCGGTCTCGAGCAGTACTTC. Its translation is CASSPSGLEQYF. The chain recombines TRBV7-9 with TRBJ2-7; 7 positions match TRBD2. The V gene's germline CDR1 is SEHNR and CDR2 FQNEAQ (reference sequence). V lost 5 bases, J lost 6 bases, and 4 bases stayed unmatched. The CDR3 covers 12 residues.

The chain recombines TRBV7-2 with TRBJ2-1; a possible D gene is TRBD2 (5 bases). CDR3 size: 15 residues. Germline V gene data show CDR1 as SGHTA and CDR2 as FQGNSA. The V end lost 8 bases, the J end lost 0 bases, and 14 bases lay between the germline ends. The CDR3 loop is CASYPSGFSYNEQFF. CDR3 coding DNA: TGTGCCAGCTACCCAAGCGGTTTCTCCTACAATGAGCAGTTCTTC.

V usage is TRBV7-9 and J usage is TRBJ2-4; a weak D match, TRBD2 (5 bases). Trimming pared 1 base from V and 6 bases from J, leaving 16 bases between. CDR3 size: 16 residues. Looked up from germline, CDR1 is SEHNR and CDR2 is FQNEAQ (reference sequence). The CDR3 bases are TGTGCCAGCAGCTTAGGTTGGGAGAACCAGAGAAACATTCAGTACTTC. Its translation: CASSLGWENQRNIQYF.

A note on this clone: Mismatch with germline at one junction end may stem from a read error. The genes are TRBV7-9 and TRBJ2-6; D is possibly TRBD1 (6 bases). The CDR3 is 17 amino acids. Germline assignment: CDR1 SEHNR and CDR2 FQNEAQ (reference sequence). Written as DNA, the CDR3 is TGTGCCAGCAGATTAGAGGCAGGGGCGCCTGGGGCCAACGTCCTGACTTTC. It is translated as CASRLEAGAPGANVLTF. The entire variable domain, with the rest obtained from reference TRBV7-9 and TRBJ2-6, is as follows: DTGVSQNPRHKITKRGQNVTFRCDPISEHNRLYWYRQTLGQGPEFLTYFQNEAQLEKSRLLSDRFSAERPKGSFSTLEIQRTEQGDSAMYLCASRLEAGAPGANVLTFGAGSRLTVL.

This clone was observed a handful of times. The gene calls are TRBV4-3 and TRBJ2-1; 9 bases align to TRBD1. V trimming: 3 bases; J trimming: 7 bases; junction bases outside the gene matches: 13. The CDR3 is 17 amino acids. CDR1 LGHNA and CDR2 YSLEER come from the germline V gene. The CDR3 bases are TGCGCCAGCAGCCAGGGTGGTGGGACAGGGTCTGGAAATGAGCAGTTCTTC. Encoded protein: CASSQGGGTGSGNEQFF.

The V call is TRBV5-1, the J call TRBJ1-5; no firm D call. CDR3 length equals 14 residues. V was clipped by 4 bases and J by 2 bases, with 10 bases between them. Looked up from germline, CDR1 is SGHRS and CDR2 is YFSETQ. The CDR3 loop reads CASSPGMGNQPQHF. Here the CDR3 DNA reads TGCGCCAGCAGCCCCGGGATGGGCAATCAGCCCCAGCATTTT.

The CDR3 loop reads CASSRPGQGRYGYTF. The CDR3 region has the DNA TGTGCCAGCAGCCGACCGGGACAGGGTCGCTATGGCTACACCTTC. The gene calls are TRBV5-4 and TRBJ1-2; 9 bases fit TRBD1. V shed 4 bases and J 4 bases; nucleotides not matched to a gene: 8. Looked up from germline, CDR1 is SGHNT and CDR2 is YYREEE (reference sequence). The CDR3 is made up of 15 amino acids. The whole variable domain, remainder taken from reference TRBV5-4 and TRBJ1-2, is ETGVTQSPTHLIKTRGQQVTLRCSSQSGHNTVSWYQQALGQGPQFIFQYYREEENGRGNFPPRFSGLQFPNYSSELNVNALELDDSALYLCASSRPGQGRYGYTFGSGTRLTVV.

The gene calls are TRBV7-2 and TRBJ1-1; D not resolved. The CDR3 has 13 residues. Trimming removed 1 base from V and 4 bases from J, with 7 bases in between. Germline CDR1 is SGHTA and CDR2 is FQGNSA. The CDR3 spells CASSLGGFTEAFF. The CDR3 region has the DNA TGTGCCAGCAGCTTAGGCGGGTTCACTGAAGCTTTCTTT.

The gene calls are TRBV7-2 and TRBJ2-3; 8 bases are a match to TRBD2. This CDR3 has 16 residues. Germline CDR1 and CDR2: SGHTA and FQGNSA. J lost 4 bases, V lost 2 bases, and 8 bases had no gene match. CDR3 sequence reads: CASSLQSGSGPDTQYF. In nucleotides, the CDR3 is TGTGCCAGCAGCTTACAAAGCGGGAGCGGGCCAGATACGCAGTATTTT.

The rearrangement links TRBV5-1 to TRBJ1-3; 11 nucleotides match TRBD1. V was clipped by 2 bases and J by 5 bases; unmatched bases: 3. Germline values: CDR1 SGHRS, CDR2 YFSETQ. The CDR3 length is 15 residues. DNA of the CDR3: TGCGCCAGCAGCTTAGGACAGGGGGCTAGAAACACCATATATTTT. This codes for CASSLGQGARNTIYF.

In nucleotides, the CDR3 is TGTGCCAGCTCACCCTCGGATACCAGGGGCTACACCTTC. Its protein is CASSPSDTRGYTF. V gene TRBV18 combines with J gene TRBJ1-2; D remains ambiguous. The CDR3 has 13 amino acids. In germline, CDR1 is KGHSH, CDR2 LQKENI. Trimming shortened V by 3 bases and J by 8 bases, and 13 bases separated the two germline ends.

This clone was observed a handful of times. The CDR3 DNA follows: TGTGCCAGCCGGGACAGGGCCGGCAACACTGAAGCTTTCTTT. Translated, it gives CASRDRAGNTEAFF. The rearrangement joins TRBV6-4 to TRBJ1-1; 9 bases fit TRBD1. The CDR3 has 14 amino acids. Germline loops: CDR1 MRHNA, CDR2 SNTAGT. The V segment lost 8 bases and the J segment 2 bases; nucleotides outside the gene matches: 6.

This clone showed up just a few times. J is TRBJ2-6 and V is TRBV19; D unresolved. The CDR3 consists of 13 residues. In germline, CDR1 is LNHDA, CDR2 SQIVND (reference sequence). V dropped 10 bases and J dropped 0 bases, with 7 bases sitting between them. CDR3: CATTGSGANVLTF. In nucleotides, the CDR3 is TGTGCCACAACCGGCTCTGGGGCCAACGTCCTGACTTTC.